This T cell receptor (beta chain) is from a study of shared clonotypes between healthy human individuals. The CDR3 has 15 amino acids. V was clipped by 4 bases and J by 2 bases; unmatched bases: 7. Germline CDR1 reads SGHRS; CDR2 reads YFSETQ. Clones were sequenced by immunoSEQ multiplex PCR, and TCRdb holds only the in-frame ones, with some missing. The sample lists millions of clones; more than 85% were seen once. It was CD45RO-negative cells, positively selected for CCR7, that made up naive CD8 cells, with terminally differentiated effector memory CD45RA+ cells excluded. The sequenced sample was naive CD8+ T cells from PBMCs. This chain joins TRBV5-1 and TRBJ2-3; TRBD1 matches 7 bases. The TCR sequence derives from a man aged 18-30 years in good health. Some clones in this sample may be carry-over from other donors' samples. As DNA, the CDR3 is TGCGCCAGCAGCGCACAGGGGTGGGACACAGATACGCAGTATTTT. It encodes CASSAQGWDTDTQYF.